This TCR beta chain was retrieved from a study of identical twins. Points from the study as a whole: The conclusions drew on cross-sectional statistical analysis instead of tracking the same donors. High-abundance cord blood beta clonotypes had fewer insertions; memory repertoires showed none.

A universal primer site was incorporated via template switching, and the cDNA contained unique molecular identifiers. MiXCR, applied by TCRdb to the 5' RACE reads, yields one record per CDR3 protein. The sample contains about 550,000 distinct CDR3 sequences, about a fifth of which appear only once. On this clonotype: Its specificity is not known.

Germline assignment: CDR1 LGHNA and CDR2 YNFKEQ. The CDR3 sequence is 18 residues long. The trim removed 1 base at V and 3 bases at J, leaving 10 bases unmatched. The sample was also linked to a second study, of yellow fever vaccine responses in identical twins.

The TCR originated in a woman aged 18-30 years in good health. Specimen: CD4+ T cells sorted from blood. The genes are TRBV4-2 and TRBJ2-3; TRBD2 aligns across 10 bases. CDR3 residues: CASSQASSSGGATDTQYF. The CDR3, as DNA: TGTGCCAGCAGCCAAGCCTCATCGAGCGGGGGGGCAACAGATACGCAGTATTTT.